This T cell receptor (beta chain) is from a study of CD8+ T cells in alopecia areata. Study-level results: Scalp repertoires also include resident alphabeta T cells from normal skin. Shared TCR sequences were less clear between patients than in mice, possibly partly from HLA diversity. Higher clonality and more expanded CD8+ clones appeared in lesional than normal scalp.

In each case, RNA was isolated and then reverse transcribed into cDNA as the sequencing template. Repertoires were generated with immunoSEQ multiplex PCR, while TCRdb's copy carries only in-frame clones and drops some. This table holds approximately 89,000 clones, roughly 51% found once. Lesional scalp tissue (obtained by punch biopsy) and peripheral blood were collected from alopecia areata patients. This clone was observed a handful of times. Antigen specificity is unknown. In germline, CDR1 is SGHRS, CDR2 YFSETQ. This CDR3 has 13 residues. V was trimmed by 1 base and J by 1 base, leaving 4 bases between them.

J is TRBJ2-3 and V is TRBV5-1; D not certain. This sequence was found in a human donor with alopecia areata. Sequencing input: NKG2D-high CD8+ T cells sorted from blood. This CDR3 reads CASSLKGTDTQYF. The CDR3 nucleotides are TGCGCCAGCAGCTTGAAGGGCACAGATACGCAGTATTTT.